The 3 T cell receptor beta chains below were found in one sample sequenced in a study of neurological immune-mediated disorders. TCRdb fed the 5' RACE reads into MiXCR, producing one record per CDR3 protein. Of roughly 62,000 distinct CDR3 sequences listed, 3.5% to 4.5% are singletons. The specimen sequenced was PBMCs. These TCRs come from a woman aged 50 to 60 with multiple sclerosis.

This clonotype was seen at least ten times. The chain has TRBV12-3 or TRBV12-4 and TRBJ1-5, with D possibly being TRBD1 (5 bases). Between the trimmed V and J ends, which lost 4 bases and 10 bases, there was a span of 8 bases. This CDR3 has 11 residues. CDR3 region: CASSSGRPQHF. DNA of the CDR3: TGTGCCAGCAGTTCGGGACGACCCCAGCATTTT.

Many counts were recorded for this clonotype. This chain joins TRBV6-1 and TRBJ1-2; 11 bases agree with TRBD1. This CDR3 is built from 14 residues. The germline V gene has CDR1 MNHNS and CDR2 SASEGT. V lost 3 bases to trimming and J lost 5 bases; unmatched junction nucleotides: 2. CDR3 sequence: CASSEGQGGYGYTF. The CDR3 nucleotides are TGTGCCAGCAGTGAGGGACAGGGGGGATATGGCTACACCTTC.

This clonotype was counted many times. The chain couples TRBV5-1 to TRBJ2-6; tentatively, D is TRBD1 (5 bases). The CDR3 is made up of 15 amino acids. V dropped 0 bases and J dropped 2 bases, with 6 bases sitting between them. CDR1 and CDR2 from the germline V gene are SGHRS and YFSETQ. DNA of the CDR3: TGCGCCAGCAGCTTGGAGGGGCCTGGGGCCAACGTCCTGACTTTC. Protein sequence: CASSLEGPGANVLTF.